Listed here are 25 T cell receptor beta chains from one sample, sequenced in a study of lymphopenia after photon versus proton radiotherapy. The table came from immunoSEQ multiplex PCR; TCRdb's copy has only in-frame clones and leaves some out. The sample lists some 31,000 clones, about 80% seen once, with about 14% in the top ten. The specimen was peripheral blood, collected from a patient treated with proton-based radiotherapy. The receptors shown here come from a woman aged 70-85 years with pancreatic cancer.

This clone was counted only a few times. The CDR3 DNA sequence: TGTGCCAGTAGCCGGGGTGTTCAGAATCAGCCCCAGCATTTT. Protein sequence: CASSRGVQNQPQHF. The V call is TRBV19, the J call TRBJ1-5; D remains unclear. Germline values: CDR1 LNHDA, CDR2 SQIVND (reference sequence). The CDR3 has 14 amino acids. Trimming pared 6 bases from V and 4 bases from J, leaving 13 bases between.

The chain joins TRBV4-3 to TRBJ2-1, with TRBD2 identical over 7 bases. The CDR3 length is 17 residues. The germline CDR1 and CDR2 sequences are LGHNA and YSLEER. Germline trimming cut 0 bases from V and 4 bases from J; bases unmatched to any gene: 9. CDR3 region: CASSQDGTPAGYNEQFF. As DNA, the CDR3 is TGCGCCAGCAGCCAAGATGGTACGCCAGCGGGATACAATGAGCAGTTCTTC.

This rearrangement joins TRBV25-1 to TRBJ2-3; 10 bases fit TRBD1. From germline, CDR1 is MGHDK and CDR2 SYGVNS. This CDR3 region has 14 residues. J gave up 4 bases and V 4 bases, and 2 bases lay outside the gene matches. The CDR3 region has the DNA TGTGCCAGCAGTGGGGGGACAGGGGCAGATACGCAGTATTTT. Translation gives CASSGGTGADTQYF.

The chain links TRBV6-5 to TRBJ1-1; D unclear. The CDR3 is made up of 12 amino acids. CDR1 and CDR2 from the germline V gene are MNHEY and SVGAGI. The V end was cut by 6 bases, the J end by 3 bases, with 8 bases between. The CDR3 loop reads CASSNGDTEAFF. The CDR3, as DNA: TGTGCCAGCAGCAACGGCGACACTGAAGCTTTCTTT.

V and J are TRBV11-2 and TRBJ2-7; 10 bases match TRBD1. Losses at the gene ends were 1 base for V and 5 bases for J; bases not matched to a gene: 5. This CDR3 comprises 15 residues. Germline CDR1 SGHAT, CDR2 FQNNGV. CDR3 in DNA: TGTGCCAGCAGCTTAGTGGGGGACAGGGGCGACGAGCAGTACTTC. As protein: CASSLVGDRGDEQYF.

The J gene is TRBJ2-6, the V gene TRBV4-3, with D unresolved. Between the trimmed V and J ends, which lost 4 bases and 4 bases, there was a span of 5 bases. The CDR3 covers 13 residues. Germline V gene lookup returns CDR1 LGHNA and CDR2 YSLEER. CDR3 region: CASSPPGANVLTF. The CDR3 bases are TGCGCCAGCAGCCCGCCAGGGGCCAACGTCCTGACTTTC.

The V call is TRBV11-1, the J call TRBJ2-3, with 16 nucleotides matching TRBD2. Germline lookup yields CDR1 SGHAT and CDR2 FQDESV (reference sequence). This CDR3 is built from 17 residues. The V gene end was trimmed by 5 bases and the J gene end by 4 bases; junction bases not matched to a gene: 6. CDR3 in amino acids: CASSRGLAGGHPDTQYF. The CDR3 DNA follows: TGTGCCAGCAGCAGGGGACTAGCGGGAGGGCATCCAGATACGCAGTATTTT.

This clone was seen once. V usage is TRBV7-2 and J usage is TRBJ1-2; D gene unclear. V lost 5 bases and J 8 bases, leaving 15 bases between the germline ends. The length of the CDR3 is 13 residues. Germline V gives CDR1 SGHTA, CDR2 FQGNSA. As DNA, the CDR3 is TGTGCCAGCAGCACCCTCGGCGGACTCGGCTACACCTTC. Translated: CASSTLGGLGYTF.

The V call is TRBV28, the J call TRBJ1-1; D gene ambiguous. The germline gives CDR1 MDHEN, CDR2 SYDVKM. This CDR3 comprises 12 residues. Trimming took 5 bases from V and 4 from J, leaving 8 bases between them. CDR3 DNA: TGTGCCAGCAGTGTCCTGAGCACTGAAGCTTTCTTT. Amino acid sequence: CASSVLSTEAFF.

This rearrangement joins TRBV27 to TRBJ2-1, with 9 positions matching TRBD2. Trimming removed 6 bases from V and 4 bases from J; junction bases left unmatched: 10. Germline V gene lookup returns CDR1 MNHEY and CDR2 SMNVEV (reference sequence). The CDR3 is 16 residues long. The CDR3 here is CASSPIAGESYNEQFF. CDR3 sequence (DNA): TGTGCCAGCAGCCCCATAGCGGGAGAGTCTTACAATGAGCAGTTCTTC.

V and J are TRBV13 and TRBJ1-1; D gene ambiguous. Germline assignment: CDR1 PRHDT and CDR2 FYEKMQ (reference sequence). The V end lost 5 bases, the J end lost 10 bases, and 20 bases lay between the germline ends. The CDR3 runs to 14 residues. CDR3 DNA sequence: TGTGCCAGCAGCGAGAGTCGGGCGCAGGCGGGAGCTTTCTTT. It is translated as CASSESRAQAGAFF.

CDR3 sequence reads: CASSPTGTGGSEQYF. Here the CDR3 DNA reads TGTGCCAGCTCACCGACCGGGACAGGGGGCAGCGAGCAGTACTTC. The chain recombines TRBV18 with TRBJ2-7, with 12 positions matching TRBD1. This CDR3 has 15 amino acids. CDR1 and CDR2 from the germline V gene are KGHSH and LQKENI. Losses at the gene ends were 3 bases for V and 6 bases for J; bases not matched to a gene: 6.

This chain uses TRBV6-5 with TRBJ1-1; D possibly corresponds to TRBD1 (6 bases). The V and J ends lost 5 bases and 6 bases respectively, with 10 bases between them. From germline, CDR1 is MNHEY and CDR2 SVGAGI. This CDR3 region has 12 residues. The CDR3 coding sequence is TGTGCCAGCAGTCGCAGGGGATCTGAAGCTTTCTTT. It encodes CASSRRGSEAFF.

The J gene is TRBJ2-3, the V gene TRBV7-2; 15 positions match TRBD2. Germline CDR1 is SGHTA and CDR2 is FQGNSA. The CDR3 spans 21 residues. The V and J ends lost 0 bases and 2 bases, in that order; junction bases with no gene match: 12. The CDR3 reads CASSLASAGTSGRLLTDTQYF. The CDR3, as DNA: TGTGCCAGCAGCTTAGCGTCCGCCGGGACTAGCGGGAGGCTTCTCACAGATACGCAGTATTTT.

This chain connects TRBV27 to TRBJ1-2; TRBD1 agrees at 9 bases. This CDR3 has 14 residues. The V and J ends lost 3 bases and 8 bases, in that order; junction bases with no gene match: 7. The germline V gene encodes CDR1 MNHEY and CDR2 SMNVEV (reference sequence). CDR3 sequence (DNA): TGTGCCAGCAGTTTTCAGACAGGGGGAGTAGGCTACACCTTC. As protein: CASSFQTGGVGYTF.

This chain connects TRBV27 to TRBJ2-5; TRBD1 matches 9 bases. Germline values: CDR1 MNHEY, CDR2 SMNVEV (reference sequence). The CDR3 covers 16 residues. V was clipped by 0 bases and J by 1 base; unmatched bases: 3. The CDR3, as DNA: TGTGCCAGCAGTTTATCCCGGGACAGGGCCCAAGAGACCCAGTACTTC. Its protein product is CASSLSRDRAQETQYF.

CDR3 region: CASSYTGDEQYF. CDR3 bases: TGTGCCAGCAGTTACACAGGGGACGAGCAGTACTTC. This rearrangement joins TRBV6-6 to TRBJ2-7; 7 bases fit TRBD1. CDR3 length: 12 amino acids. Losses at the gene ends were 2 bases for V and 5 bases for J; bases not matched to a gene: 0. Germline values: CDR1 MNHNY, CDR2 SVGAGI (reference sequence).

The CDR3 DNA follows: TGTGCCAGCAGTAGCCTTGGCGGGAGAAGATACTACAATGAGCAGTTCTTC. Protein: CASSSLGGRRYYNEQFF. The V and J genes are TRBV27 and TRBJ2-1; 7 bases agree with TRBD2. There are 17 residues in the CDR3. CDR1 and CDR2 (germline): MNHEY, SMNVEV (reference sequence). V trimming: 5 bases; J trimming: 3 bases; junction bases outside the gene matches: 13.

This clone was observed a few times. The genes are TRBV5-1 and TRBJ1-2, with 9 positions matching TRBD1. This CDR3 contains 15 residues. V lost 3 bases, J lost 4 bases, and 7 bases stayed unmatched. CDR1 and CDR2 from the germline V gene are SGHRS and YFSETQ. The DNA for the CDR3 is TGCGCCAGCAGCTCCCTGGGACAGGGAGCCTATGGCTACACCTTC. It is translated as CASSSLGQGAYGYTF.

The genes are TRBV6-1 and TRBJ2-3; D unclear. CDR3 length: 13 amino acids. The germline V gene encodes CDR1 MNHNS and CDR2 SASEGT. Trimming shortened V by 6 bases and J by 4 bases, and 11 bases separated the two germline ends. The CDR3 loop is CASRTLGSDTQYF. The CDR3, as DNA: TGTGCCAGCAGGACCCTGGGGTCAGATACGCAGTATTTT.

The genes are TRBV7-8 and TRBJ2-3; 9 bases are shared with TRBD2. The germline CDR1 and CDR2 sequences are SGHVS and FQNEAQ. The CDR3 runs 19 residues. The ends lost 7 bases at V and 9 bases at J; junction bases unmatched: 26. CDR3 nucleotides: TGTGCCAGCACCCATAATCAAGCCAGCGGGAGGTCAGGGTTCGGGACGCAGTATTTT. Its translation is CASTHNQASGRSGFGTQYF.

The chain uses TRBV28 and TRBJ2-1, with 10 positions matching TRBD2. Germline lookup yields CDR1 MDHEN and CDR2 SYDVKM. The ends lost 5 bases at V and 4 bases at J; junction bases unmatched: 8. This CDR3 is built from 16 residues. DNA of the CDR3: TGTGCCAGCAGTCCCATAGAGACTAGCGGGTACAATGAGCAGTTCTTC. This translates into CASSPIETSGYNEQFF.

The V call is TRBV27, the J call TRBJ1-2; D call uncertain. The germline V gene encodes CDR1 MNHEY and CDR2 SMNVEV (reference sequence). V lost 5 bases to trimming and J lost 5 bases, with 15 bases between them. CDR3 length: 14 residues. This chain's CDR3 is CASSQTRGLYGYTF. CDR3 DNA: TGTGCCAGCAGTCAAACTCGGGGTCTATATGGCTACACCTTC.

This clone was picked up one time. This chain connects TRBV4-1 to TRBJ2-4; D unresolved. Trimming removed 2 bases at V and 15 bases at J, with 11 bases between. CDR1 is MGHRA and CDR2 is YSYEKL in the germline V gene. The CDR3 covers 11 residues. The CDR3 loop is CASSQSEVRYF. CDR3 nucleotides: TGCGCCAGCAGCCAAAGTGAAGTTCGGTACTTC.

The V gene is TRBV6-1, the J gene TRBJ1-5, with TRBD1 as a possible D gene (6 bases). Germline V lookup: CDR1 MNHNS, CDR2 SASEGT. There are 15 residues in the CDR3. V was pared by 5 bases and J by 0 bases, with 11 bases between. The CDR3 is CASSTGTYSNQPQHF. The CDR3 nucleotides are TGTGCCAGCAGTACAGGGACCTATAGCAATCAGCCCCAGCATTTT.